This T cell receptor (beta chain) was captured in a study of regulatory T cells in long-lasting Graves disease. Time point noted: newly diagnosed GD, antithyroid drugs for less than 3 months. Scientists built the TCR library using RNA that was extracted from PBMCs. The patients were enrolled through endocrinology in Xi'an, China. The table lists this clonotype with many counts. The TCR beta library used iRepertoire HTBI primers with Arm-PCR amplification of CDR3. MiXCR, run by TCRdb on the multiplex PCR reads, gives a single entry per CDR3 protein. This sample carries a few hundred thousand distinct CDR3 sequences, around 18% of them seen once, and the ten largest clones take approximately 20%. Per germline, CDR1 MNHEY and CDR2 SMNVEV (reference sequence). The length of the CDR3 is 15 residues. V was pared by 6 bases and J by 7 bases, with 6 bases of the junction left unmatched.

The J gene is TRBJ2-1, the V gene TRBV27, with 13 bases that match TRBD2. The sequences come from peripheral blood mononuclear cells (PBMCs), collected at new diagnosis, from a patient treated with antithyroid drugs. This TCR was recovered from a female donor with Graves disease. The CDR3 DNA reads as TGTGCCAGCAGCTCAGAGGGACTAGCGGGAAATGAGCAGTTCTTC. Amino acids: CASSSEGLAGNEQFF.